This T cell receptor beta chain was sequenced in a study of neurological immune-mediated disorders. The CDR3 is 13 residues long. Germline lookup yields CDR1 SGHRS and CDR2 YFSETQ. Between the trimmed V and J ends, which lost 0 bases and 8 bases, there was a span of 11 bases. Over 200 million TCR-beta sequences, together covering 15-18 subjects, were produced by every individual sequencing run that was carried out. TCRdb analysed the 5' RACE reads with MiXCR anew, one entry per CDR3 protein. This sample yields 130,000 or so distinct CDR3 sequences, of which about 3.4% are seen a single time; over 1% belongs to the top ten.

Sequencing used PBMCs. The genes are TRBV5-1 and TRBJ1-1; D gene unclear. This sequence originates from a woman aged 25 to 45 with multiple sclerosis. The CDR3 DNA reads as TGCGCCAGCAGCTTGGTGGCGAGTGGGGAAGCTTTCTTT. It specifies CASSLVASGEAFF.